The 28 T cell receptor beta chains below come from one sample, sequenced in a study of CD8 T cells in ankylosing spondylitis. Notes on the study in general: The study identified a TCR beta motif of roughly eight highly homologous variants that appeared characteristic of ankylosing spondylitis blood.

From the 5' RACE reads, TCRdb called clonotypes with MiXCR, one entry per CDR3 protein. The sample lists 100,000 or so distinct CDR3 sequences, roughly 8.5% occurring once. Their target antigens are unknown. The sequenced material came from blood, either unsorted or a sorted T cell fraction (not recorded which). All receptors derive from a male donor with ankylosing spondylitis.

The chain carries TRBV3-1 and TRBJ2-2, with 11 bases matching TRBD2. Germline CDR1 and CDR2: LGHDT and YNNKEL (reference sequence). V trimming: 7 bases; J trimming: 1 base; junction bases outside the gene matches: 8. The CDR3 is 17 residues long. DNA for the CDR3: TGTGCCAGCACCCCACGGGGACTAGCGGAGAACACCGGGGAGCTGTTTTTT. Amino acid sequence: CASTPRGLAENTGELFF. The full variable domain, completed using reference TRBV3-1 and TRBJ2-2, is DTAVSQTPKYLVTQMGNDKSIKCEQNLGHDTMYWYKQDSKKFLKIMFSYNNKELIINETVPNRFSPKSPDKAHLNLHINSLELGDSAVYFCASTPRGLAENTGELFFGEGSRLTVL.

Ten or more counts support this clonotype. The rearrangement links TRBV29-1 to TRBJ2-2; 14 nucleotides match TRBD2. CDR3 length: 15 amino acids. The J segment lost 5 bases and the V segment lost 7 bases, leaving 6 bases of the junction unmatched. Germline V gene data show CDR1 as SQVTM and CDR2 as ANQGSEA. CDR3 DNA sequence: TGCAGCGCCGAGACTAGCGGGAGGGGTACCGGGGAGCTGTTTTTT. This sequence encodes CSAETSGRGTGELFF.

This clonotype was seen more than once but under ten times. This chain uses TRBV25-1 with TRBJ2-1; 7 bases match TRBD1. The CDR3 sequence is 16 residues long. The V and J ends lost 3 bases and 0 bases, in that order; junction bases with no gene match: 5. CDR1 MGHDK and CDR2 SYGVNS come from the germline V gene. The CDR3 DNA sequence: TGTGCCAGCAGTGACACCGGGACAGTCTCCTACAATGAGCAGTTCTTC. Its protein is CASSDTGTVSYNEQFF.

V usage is TRBV6-5 and J usage is TRBJ2-1; D remains ambiguous. The V end was cut by 3 bases, the J end by 1 base, with 13 bases between. Per germline, CDR1 MNHEY and CDR2 SVGAGI. CDR3 length equals 16 residues. The chain's CDR3 is CASSYLATRSYNEQFF. For the CDR3, the DNA is TGTGCCAGCAGTTATCTCGCGACAAGATCCTACAATGAGCAGTTCTTC.

This chain joins TRBV4-1 and TRBJ1-1; D call uncertain. Germline V gives CDR1 MGHRA, CDR2 YSYEKL. Trimming cost V 1 base and J 0 bases, with 3 bases left between them. The CDR3 is 13 amino acids. The CDR3 spells CASSQVLNTEAFF. The CDR3 nucleotides read TGCGCCAGCAGCCAAGTTCTGAACACTGAAGCTTTCTTT.

Many counts were recorded for this clonotype. The rearrangement links TRBV5-6 to TRBJ2-3, with TRBD2 matching over 7 bases. From germline, CDR1 is SGHDT and CDR2 YYEEEE. The CDR3 loop spans 18 amino acids. V trimming: 1 base; J trimming: 2 bases; junction bases outside the gene matches: 13. Here the CDR3 DNA reads TGTGCCAGCAGCTTGAGGATCCTGTCGCTAGCGGACACAGATACGCAGTATTTT. Protein: CASSLRILSLADTDTQYF.

The CDR3 sequence is CASRPRTSGSVKNIQYF. The CDR3 DNA reads TGTGCCAGCAGGCCTCGGACTAGCGGGAGTGTCAAAAACATTCAGTACTTC. This chain connects TRBV6-1 to TRBJ2-4; 13 bases match TRBD2. V lost 6 bases, J lost 3 bases, and 8 bases stayed unmatched. CDR1 is MNHNS and CDR2 is SASEGT in the germline V gene. This CDR3 has 17 amino acids.

The chain carries TRBV5-5 and TRBJ2-7, with D possibly called TRBD1 or TRBD2 (5 bases each). This CDR3 contains 15 residues. Germline lookup yields CDR1 SGHKS and CDR2 YYEKEE (reference sequence). V was pared by 4 bases and J by 5 bases, with 19 bases between. CDR3 amino acids: CASSLWRQGQHEQYF. Here the CDR3 DNA reads TGTGCCAGCAGCCTCTGGAGGCAGGGCCAGCACGAGCAGTACTTC.

This clonotype was recorded many times. This chain links TRBV5-1 with TRBJ1-5; weak D call: TRBD1 (5 bases). CDR3 length equals 14 residues. V shed 3 bases and J shed 7 bases, with 14 bases lying between them. CDR1 SGHRS and CDR2 YFSETQ come from the germline V gene. The chain's CDR3 is CASSYAGEGQPQHF. The DNA for the CDR3 is TGCGCCAGCAGCTATGCGGGGGAGGGACAGCCCCAGCATTTT.

This clonotype was seen only a few times. The rearrangement links TRBV27 to TRBJ2-5; 8 nucleotides agree with TRBD1. V was pared by 4 bases and J by 7 bases, with 11 bases of the junction left unmatched. This CDR3 has 15 residues. CDR1 is MNHEY and CDR2 is SMNVEV in the germline V gene (reference sequence). CDR3 protein: CASSSWTGPGGTQYF. CDR3 in DNA: TGTGCCAGCAGTTCCTGGACAGGGCCTGGGGGGACCCAGTACTTC.

Only a few counts were recorded for this clonotype. V gene TRBV24-1 combines with J gene TRBJ2-3, with 7 bases identical to TRBD2. The V and J ends lost 7 bases and 0 bases, in that order; junction bases with no gene match: 15. This CDR3 region has 18 residues. CDR1 is KGHDR, CDR2 SFDVKD, per germline. As DNA, the CDR3 is TGTGCCACCAGCCCGGGGGACTACCTCCTATCTAGCACAGATACGCAGTATTTT. Residues: CATSPGDYLLSSTDTQYF.

This clonotype was seen only a few times. This chain joins TRBV5-1 and TRBJ2-7, with TRBD2 identical over 7 bases. The length of the CDR3 is 16 residues. Trimming cost V 1 base and J 0 bases; bases outside gene matches: 7. The germline V gene encodes CDR1 SGHRS and CDR2 YFSETQ. The CDR3, as DNA: TGCGCCAGCAGCTTGTCCCCCGGGAGGCCCTCCTACGAGCAGTACTTC. It codes for CASSLSPGRPSYEQYF.

This chain connects TRBV7-6 to TRBJ2-2, with 7 bases lining up with TRBD1. This CDR3 is 15 amino acids long. Germline CDR1 and CDR2: SGHVS and FNYEAQ. The J segment lost 1 base and the V segment lost 1 base, leaving 0 bases of the junction unmatched. The CDR3 region has the DNA TGTGCCAGCAGCTTAGGGACAGGGAACACCGGGGAGCTGTTTTTT. This translates into CASSLGTGNTGELFF.

This clonotype was seen ten or more times. The CDR3 DNA reads TGCAGCGTGATAGCGGGAGATAGGGAGCAGTACGTC. It codes for CSVIAGDREQYV. V gene TRBV29-1 combines with J gene TRBJ2-7; 9 bases are shared with TRBD2. Trimming at V came to 6 bases and at J to 7 bases, leaving 7 bases not matched to a gene. The CDR3 totals 12 residues. Germline loops: CDR1 SQVTM, CDR2 ANQGSEA.

This clonotype showed up many times. The CDR3 spells CASHRTSGRSGTGELFF. The CDR3 bases are TGTGCCAGTCATCGGACTAGCGGGAGGTCTGGCACCGGGGAGCTGTTTTTT. The rearrangement uses TRBV2 and TRBJ2-2, with 14 bases matching TRBD2. J gave up 4 bases and V 9 bases, and 10 bases lay outside the gene matches. CDR3 size: 17 residues. Germline lookup yields CDR1 SNHLY and CDR2 FYNNEI.

This clonotype has only a few counts. The chain combines TRBV7-9 with TRBJ1-1; D might be TRBD1 (6 bases). The germline gives CDR1 SEHNR, CDR2 FQNEAQ (reference sequence). V gave up 1 base and J gave up 7 bases, with 13 bases separating them. There are 14 residues in the CDR3. CDR3 coding DNA: TGTGCCAGCAGCTTAGTCCGGGACACACTTGAAGCTTTCTTT. It is translated as CASSLVRDTLEAFF.

This clonotype occurred many times. This chain links TRBV28 with TRBJ2-4; 9 nucleotides align to TRBD1. The CDR3 length is 16 residues. Looked up from germline, CDR1 is MDHEN and CDR2 is SYDVKM. The trim removed 7 bases at V and 2 bases at J, leaving 9 bases unmatched. The CDR3, as DNA: TGTGCCAGCACTCGATCCGGGACAGGGACCAAAAACATTCAGTACTTC. Its protein is CASTRSGTGTKNIQYF.

This chain's CDR3 is CATSDRQGLGETQYF. CDR3 DNA: TGTGCCACCAGTGATCGACAGGGCCTGGGTGAGACCCAGTACTTC. The chain has TRBV24-1 and TRBJ2-5; TRBD1 matches at 7 bases. After removal of 3 bases from V and 5 bases from J, the junction contained 8 bases not matched to a gene. The CDR3 length is 15 residues. Germline V lookup: CDR1 KGHDR, CDR2 SFDVKD.

This clonotype was counted ten times or more. The rearrangement uses TRBV12-3 or TRBV12-4 and TRBJ2-1; D gene uncertain. This CDR3 has 15 amino acids. Trimming took 4 bases from V and 2 from J, leaving 12 bases between them. CDR3 nucleotide sequence: TGTGCCAGCAGTTATACGGTCATGCCCTACAATGAGCAGTTCTTC. It codes for CASSYTVMPYNEQFF.

This clonotype came up a few times. This sequence joins TRBV29-1 and TRBJ1-1, with D hard to call. Germline loops: CDR1 SQVTM, CDR2 ANQGSEA. This CDR3 spans 12 amino acids. The CDR3 here is CTTGTENTEAFF. CDR3 DNA sequence: TGCACCACCGGAACAGAGAACACTGAAGCTTTCTTT.

This clonotype occurred many times. J is TRBJ2-7 and V is TRBV29-1; TRBD1 might be the D (5 bases). Germline V gives CDR1 SQVTM, CDR2 ANQGSEA. The CDR3 totals 13 residues. V lost 6 bases, J lost 0 bases, and 12 bases lay in between. The CDR3 here is CSVTDGSSYEQYF. Written as DNA, the CDR3 is TGCAGCGTGACAGACGGCTCCTCCTACGAGCAGTACTTC.

The rearrangement uses TRBV23-1 and TRBJ2-4, with D perhaps TRBD1 (5 bases). TRBV23-1 is flagged as an ORF with uncertain function. The CDR3 loop spans 15 amino acids. Trimming left V 7 bases short and J 7 bases short, with 20 bases between. The CDR3 loop reads CASTQLDTRWNIQYF. As DNA, the CDR3 is TGCGCCAGCACCCAGTTGGACACCCGTTGGAACATTCAGTACTTC.

This clonotype has only a few counts. The J gene is TRBJ2-4, the V gene TRBV12-3 or TRBV12-4; TRBD2 matches at 9 bases. This CDR3 is 14 amino acids long. The J segment lost 4 bases and the V segment lost 6 bases, leaving 4 bases of the junction unmatched. Written as DNA, the CDR3 is TGTGCCAGCAGAAGTAGCGGGGGTAAAAACATTCAGTACTTC. Its protein is CASRSSGGKNIQYF.

Many counts were recorded for this clonotype. The rearrangement links TRBV7-9 to TRBJ2-7; the match to TRBD2 covers 7 bases. CDR3 length: 15 residues. With V trimmed by 5 bases and J by 3 bases, 10 bases remained unmatched. Germline V gene lookup returns CDR1 SEHNR and CDR2 FQNEAQ (reference sequence). Written as DNA, the CDR3 is TGTGCCAGCAGCCCGGGACTACCTCCCGTCTACGAGCAGTACGTC. Encoded protein: CASSPGLPPVYEQYV.

This clonotype showed up many times. J is TRBJ2-7 and V is TRBV9; D is unclear. This CDR3 contains 14 residues. Trimming took off 4 bases at V and 4 bases at J, with 15 bases between the two ends. Germline V gene lookup returns CDR1 SGDLS and CDR2 YYNGEE. CDR3 nucleotide sequence: TGTGCCAGCAGCCCGGCTGGGGTCGGTTACGAGCAGTACTTC. It codes for CASSPAGVGYEQYF.

V gene TRBV24-1 combines with J gene TRBJ2-7; D uncertain. V was trimmed by 5 bases and J by 3 bases, leaving 7 bases between them. The germline gives CDR1 KGHDR, CDR2 SFDVKD. CDR3 length equals 12 residues. DNA of the CDR3: TGTGCCACCAGTGCGAAGAACTACGAGCAGTACGTC. This sequence encodes CATSAKNYEQYV.

This clonotype was seen at least ten times. The genes are TRBV27 and TRBJ2-5, with 11 bases that match TRBD2. The J segment lost 5 bases and the V segment lost 2 bases, leaving 4 bases of the junction unmatched. CDR1 is MNHEY, CDR2 SMNVEV, per germline (reference sequence). The CDR3 is made up of 15 amino acids. This CDR3 reads CASSLSSGRDETQYF. The CDR3, as DNA: TGTGCCAGCAGTTTAAGTAGCGGGAGGGACGAGACCCAGTACTTC.

This clonotype was seen more than once but under ten times. V is TRBV7-9 and J is TRBJ2-1, with D possibly being TRBD2 (6 bases). With 11 bases removed from V and 5 bases from J, the gap between germline ends came to 19 bases. Germline V lookup: CDR1 SEHNR, CDR2 FQNEAQ (reference sequence). The CDR3 totals 14 residues. The CDR3 reads CAEERVSGNNEQFF. For the CDR3, the DNA is TGTGCCGAGGAAAGGGTTAGCGGAAACAATGAGCAGTTCTTC.